This T cell receptor beta chain was obtained from a study of T cells in Graves' hyperthyroidism and ophthalmopathy. This CDR3 is 16 amino acids long. In germline, CDR1 is SGHTA, CDR2 FQGTGA. Trimming at V came to 2 bases and at J to 6 bases, leaving 8 bases not matched to a gene. Study-wide results and limits: Blood shared most expanded thyroid clonotypes above 0.001. By a 13 V-J model, ophthalmopathy was set apart from stable hyperthyroidism.

This clonotype was detected many times. Its specificity is unknown. What was amplified from RNA transcripts were TCR beta CDR3 regions. Using the HTBI primer set, a first-round RT-PCR was run on the TCR CDR3. Each CDR3 protein gets one entry after TCRdb re-called the multiplex PCR reads with MiXCR. The profile shows about 590,000 distinct CDR3 sequences, about 15% of them singletons. Uncontrolled infection, other autoimmune disease, pregnancy or lactation led to exclusion. From approximately 9.3 ml of fresh peripheral blood, PBMCs were isolated. V and J are TRBV7-3 and TRBJ2-7; TRBD2 matches at 12 bases. Sequences were obtained from blood. The receptor comes from a woman aged 30 to 39 with Graves' hyperthyroidism. This CDR3 is CASSLWGTSGPTEQYF. DNA of the CDR3: TGTGCCAGCAGCTTATGGGGGACTAGCGGGCCAACCGAGCAGTACTTC.